This TCR beta chain was recovered during a study of blood T cell repertoires in COVID-19. Study as a whole: The United States, Italy and Spain supplied acute and convalescent COVID-19 samples.

Data came from immunoSEQ multiplex PCR; TCRdb stores just in-frame clones and leaves some out. The sample has some 250,000 clones; 75% to 90% are singletons. Germline CDR1 WNHNN, CDR2 SYGVQD (reference sequence). Deletions cut 8 bases from V and 1 base from J, with 8 bases between. This CDR3 region has 13 residues. The material sequenced was peripheral blood. The chain employs TRBV10-1 and TRBJ2-2; D may be TRBD1 (6 bases). The clonotype was recovered from a man aged 35 to 55 with acute or convalescent COVID-19. Here the CDR3 reads CASGTMNTGELFF. Written as DNA, the CDR3 is TGCGCCAGCGGGACAATGAACACCGGGGAGCTGTTTTTT.